The next 8 T cell receptor beta chains were all read from a single sample in a study of T-cell reconstitution after alpha-beta-depleted transplantation in children. Molecular barcoding with unique molecular identifiers was used for the TCRbeta library. TCRdb re-derived calls from the PCR reads in MiXCR, one entry per CDR3 protein. This sample has a few hundred thousand distinct CDR3 sequences; 10% occur once, and the top ten carry more than 2%. The source was PBMCs from the stem cell graft donor, collected from the stem cell graft. These TCRs come from a human donor who donated a stem cell graft to a child with acute lymphoblastic leukemia.

The table lists this clonotype with a few counts. In nucleotides, the CDR3 is TGTGCCATCAGTGAGTCGCTAGGTCTAGCGGGAGCGGAGACCCAGTACTTC. Protein product: CAISESLGLAGAETQYF. This chain links TRBV10-3 with TRBJ2-5; 10 bases align to TRBD2. Germline V gene lookup returns CDR1 ENHRY and CDR2 SYGVKD. J gave up 5 bases and V 0 bases, and 9 bases lay outside the gene matches. The CDR3 contains 17 residues.

This clonotype was picked up a small number of times. This chain uses TRBV20-1 with TRBJ2-7; D unresolved. The germline V gene encodes CDR1 DFQATT and CDR2 SNEGSKA (reference sequence). V was trimmed by 5 bases and J by 6 bases, leaving 11 bases between them. The CDR3 contains 11 residues. CDR3 sequence (DNA): TGCAGTGCTTCCTCTTTGGGCGAGCAGTACTTC. Translated, it gives CSASSLGEQYF.

This clonotype was detected only a few times. This chain connects TRBV12-3 or TRBV12-4 to TRBJ2-6, with D perhaps matching TRBD1 (5 bases). The ends were cut back, 6 bases at V and 0 bases at J, with 9 bases in the middle. The CDR3 has 15 residues. CDR3 amino acids: CASSKDSSGANVLTF. The CDR3 nucleotides read TGTGCCAGCAGCAAAGACAGCTCTGGGGCCAACGTCCTGACTTTC.

The sample holds a few counts of this clonotype. The chain joins TRBV18 to TRBJ1-3; the D is unclear. The V gene lost 3 bases and the J gene lost 6 bases, with 9 bases spanning the gap. CDR3 length: 13 residues. The germline V gene has CDR1 KGHSH and CDR2 LQKENI. The chain's CDR3 is CASSPQSENTIYF. CDR3 bases: TGTGCCAGCTCACCCCAATCCGAAAACACCATATATTTT.

The chain is built from TRBV6-1 and TRBJ2-1; 9 bases line up with TRBD2. Germline values: CDR1 MNHNS, CDR2 SASEGT. The CDR3 length is 14 residues. J lost 4 bases, V lost 6 bases, and 4 bases had no gene match. In DNA, the CDR3 is TGTGCCAGCAGCCCCACTAGCGGGTACAATGAGCAGTTCTTC. This gives the protein CASSPTSGYNEQFF.

The V and J genes are TRBV24-1 and TRBJ2-2; D may be TRBD1 or TRBD2 (5 bases each). V lost 5 bases, J lost 1 base, and 19 bases lay in between. The germline V gene encodes CDR1 KGHDR and CDR2 SFDVKD. CDR3 length: 18 residues. CDR3 region: CATSANSRDPRNTGELFF. As DNA, the CDR3 is TGTGCCACCAGTGCCAACAGCCGGGACCCCAGGAACACCGGGGAGCTGTTTTTT.

This clonotype occurred a few times. The rearrangement links TRBV20-1 to TRBJ1-5; D is unclear. Germline V gene data show CDR1 as DFQATT and CDR2 as SNEGSKA (reference sequence). The length of the CDR3 is 13 residues. The V end was cut by 5 bases, the J end by 2 bases, with 10 bases between. The CDR3 loop is CSASGGGNQPQHF. The CDR3 nucleotides are TGCAGTGCTTCAGGTGGGGGCAATCAGCCCCAGCATTTT.

A few counts support this clonotype. The V gene is TRBV11-2, the J gene TRBJ1-5, with D unclear. Trimming cost V 3 bases and J 0 bases, with 12 bases left between them. This CDR3 contains 16 residues. Germline V CDR1 and CDR2: SGHAT, FQNNGV. CDR3: CASSFGLGYSNQPQHF. The CDR3 DNA sequence: TGTGCCAGCAGCTTCGGGTTGGGTTATAGCAATCAGCCCCAGCATTTT. The full variable domain, its missing parts supplied by reference TRBV11-2 and TRBJ1-5, is EAGVAQSPRYKIIEKRQSVAFWCNPISGHATLYWYQQILGQGPKLLIQFQNNGVVDDSQLPKDRFSAERLKGVDSTLKIQPAKLEDSAVYLCASSFGLGYSNQPQHFGDGTRLSIL.